What follows describes a single T cell receptor (beta chain). This entry belongs to a study of blood T cells in healthy people across ages. The CDR3 sequence is 14 residues long. From germline, CDR1 is SEHNR and CDR2 FQNEAQ (reference sequence). With a J-beta primer mix and a sample-barcoded 5' primer, a second PCR ran about 7 to 11 cycles. One entry per CDR3 protein, called by TCRdb with MiXCR from the 5' RACE reads. This table has about 690,000 distinct CDR3 sequences, approximately 40% appearing once. J is TRBJ2-7 and V is TRBV7-9; 9 nucleotides agree with TRBD2. The last part of the DNA fits TRBJ2-5 better; the J call may be wrong. The sequence came from a man older than 75 in good health. Material for sequencing was blood. CDR3 nucleotides: TGTGCCAGCAGCTCCGTAGCGGGAGTAGAGACCCAGTACTTC. As protein: CASSSVAGVETQYF.